These 14 T cell receptor beta chains came from one sample sequenced in a study of shared T cell receptors in the human thymus. The assay was immunoSEQ multiplex PCR, and TCRdb's table has in-frame clones only and misses some. The data hold 600,000 or so clones, with roughly 86% observed a single time. These data also featured in a second study, about human thymus T cells.

Sequenced sample: thymocytes. The receptors shown here come from a boy under three years old with a congenital heart defect.

This clone turned up a few times. The genes are TRBV2 and TRBJ1-4; 9 positions agree with TRBD1. CDR1 SNHLY and CDR2 FYNNEI come from the germline V gene. The CDR3 is 17 residues long. The V and J ends lost 6 bases and 2 bases, in that order; junction bases with no gene match: 10. The CDR3, as DNA: TGTGCCAGCAGCCTATTCTATGACAGGGGGACTAATGAAAAACTGTTTTTT. This codes for CASSLFYDRGTNEKLFF.

The chain links TRBV5-4 to TRBJ1-1, with 12 bases matching TRBD1. CDR3 size: 16 residues. Germline assignment: CDR1 SGHNT and CDR2 YYREEE (reference sequence). The V segment lost 4 bases and the J segment 0 bases; nucleotides outside the gene matches: 4. The CDR3 spells CASSVGQGALNTEAFF. CDR3 nucleotide sequence: TGTGCCAGCAGCGTGGGACAGGGGGCCCTGAACACTGAAGCTTTCTTT. Together with reference TRBV5-4 and TRBJ1-1, the CDR3 gives the full variable domain: ETGVTQSPTHLIKTRGQQVTLRCSSQSGHNTVSWYQQALGQGPQFIFQYYREEENGRGNFPPRFSGLQFPNYSSELNVNALELDDSALYLCASSVGQGALNTEAFFGQGTRLTVV.

This chain uses TRBV7-9 with TRBJ1-6; weak D call: TRBD1 (5 bases). The CDR3 extends over 15 amino acids. Germline values: CDR1 SEHNR, CDR2 FQNEAQ (reference sequence). Trimming pared 3 bases from V and 0 bases from J, leaving 6 bases between. This chain's CDR3 is CASSFDSSYNSPLHF. CDR3 DNA: TGTGCCAGCAGCTTCGACAGCTCCTATAATTCACCCCTCCACTTT.

In this sample, this clone turned up once. This chain links TRBV30 with TRBJ2-5; D is possibly TRBD2 (6 bases). This CDR3 has 15 amino acids. Germline loops: CDR1 GTSNPN, CDR2 SVGIG (reference sequence). Trimming left V 0 bases short and J 5 bases short, with 16 bases between. Here the CDR3 DNA reads TGTGCCTGGAGTGTTACGGGAGAGGTTGAGGAGACCCAGTACTTC. Protein sequence: CAWSVTGEVEETQYF.

The gene calls are TRBV5-4 and TRBJ2-3, with TRBD1 matching 7 bases. The V gene end was trimmed by 0 bases and the J gene end by 1 base; junction bases not matched to a gene: 5. Germline CDR1 is SGHNT and CDR2 is YYREEE (reference sequence). The CDR3 totals 16 residues. The CDR3, as DNA: TGTGCCAGCAGCTTGGCCGACAGGGAGTGCACAGATACGCAGTATTTT. Amino acids: CASSLADRECTDTQYF.

The chain carries TRBV28 and TRBJ2-1; D ambiguous. V lost 2 bases and J lost 9, with 17 bases in between. CDR1 and CDR2 (germline): MDHEN, SYDVKM. The CDR3 consists of 15 residues. This CDR3 reads CASSLGPSLLGEQFF. In DNA form, the CDR3 reads TGTGCCAGCAGTTTAGGGCCAAGCCTGCTGGGTGAGCAGTTCTTC.

The gene calls are TRBV10-3 and TRBJ2-3; TRBD2 might be the D (6 bases). Germline CDR1 and CDR2: ENHRY and SYGVKD. The V and J ends lost 2 bases and 2 bases respectively, with 14 bases between them. This CDR3 is built from 16 residues. In DNA, the CDR3 is TGTGCCATCAGTGAGCTGGCGGGGACGTCCACAGATACGCAGTATTTT. Its protein is CAISELAGTSTDTQYF.

The chain joins TRBV5-6 to TRBJ1-2, with TRBD1 identical over 7 bases. Germline V CDR1 and CDR2: SGHDT, YYEEEE. The CDR3 extends over 14 amino acids. V shed 0 bases and J 6 bases; nucleotides not matched to a gene: 5. The CDR3 bases are TGTGCCAGCAGCTTGGTGAGGGGGCGCGATGGCTACACCTTC. It encodes CASSLVRGRDGYTF.

This chain links TRBV6-5 with TRBJ2-7; D is perhaps TRBD2 (6 bases). From germline, CDR1 is MNHEY and CDR2 SVGAGI. The CDR3 consists of 15 residues. V lost 2 bases and J 7 bases, leaving 18 bases between the germline ends. The CDR3 bases are TGTGCCAGCAGTTACACGGCGCGGGGTCCCCGGGAGCAGTACTTC. Protein sequence: CASSYTARGPREQYF.

The chain employs TRBV5-6 and TRBJ2-7; 7 bases map to TRBD1. The CDR3 runs 12 residues. Trimming removed 4 bases from V and 3 bases from J; junction bases left unmatched: 1. Germline loops: CDR1 SGHDT, CDR2 YYEEEE. The CDR3 protein is CASSDRVYEQYF. CDR3 in DNA: TGTGCCAGCAGCGACAGGGTCTACGAGCAGTACTTC.

This chain uses TRBV27 with TRBJ1-1; D is perhaps TRBD1 (6 bases). The V end was cut by 0 bases, the J end by 1 base, with 18 bases between. The CDR3 covers 18 residues. Per germline, CDR1 MNHEY and CDR2 SMNVEV (reference sequence). The CDR3 region is CASSLSRGRGTPNTEAFF. The CDR3, as DNA: TGTGCCAGCAGTTTATCTCGGGGGCGGGGGACCCCGAACACTGAAGCTTTCTTT.

The V and J genes are TRBV7-8 and TRBJ1-5; maybe TRBD1 (5 bases). This CDR3 contains 15 residues. Between the trimmed V and J ends, which lost 0 bases and 7 bases, there was a span of 13 bases. Germline-derived CDR1 and CDR2 are SGHVS and FQNEAQ. The CDR3 DNA reads TGTGCCAGCAGCTTAGCGAGGTCAGGGCGACAGCCCCAGCATTTT. Protein: CASSLARSGRQPQHF.

The chain combines TRBV6-1 with TRBJ1-4; 11 nucleotides agree with TRBD1. V lost 4 bases, J lost 0 bases, and 10 bases stayed unmatched. Germline V gives CDR1 MNHNS, CDR2 SASEGT. This CDR3 has 19 residues. In nucleotides, the CDR3 is TGTGCCAGCAGTGCCCCGGAGGACAGGGGGCTTGCAACTAATGAAAAACTGTTTTTT. Amino acids: CASSAPEDRGLATNEKLFF.

In its sample, this clone was seen once. V usage is TRBV12-5 and J usage is TRBJ2-2; 10 nucleotides agree with TRBD1. With V trimmed by 0 bases and J by 6 bases, 13 bases remained unmatched. CDR3 length: 19 residues. The germline V gene has CDR1 LGHNT and CDR2 FRNRAP. The CDR3 DNA reads TGTGCTAGTGGTTTGGTAAGGTATTTCCGGGACAGGGGATCCGGGGAGCTGTTTTTT. Translated: CASGLVRYFRDRGSGELFF.